This T cell receptor beta chain was recovered during a study of shared clonotypes between healthy human individuals. Overall study results and limits: Shared clonotypes: roughly 4.7% naive CD4, around 3.5% naive CD8, about 2.5% memory CD4, 0.4% memory CD8. It was the non-shared clonotypes that had lower generation probabilities than clonotypes shared by all four donors.

About this clone itself: The antigen remains undetermined.

Using about 190 ng DNA, approximately 30,000 T cell genomes, the sorted-subset replicate PCRs were run. Some clones are missing from TCRdb's copy, which holds only in-frame ones; the method was immunoSEQ multiplex PCR. The table records around 2.5 million clones, over 85% of them present only once. From germline, CDR1 is SGHVS and CDR2 FQNEAQ. Trimming removed 4 bases from V and 5 bases from J; junction bases left unmatched: 3. The CDR3 is 15 amino acids. Splitting of CD4+ cells produced CD45RA+ naive and CD45RA-negative memory subsets. The gene calls are TRBV7-8 and TRBJ2-7; TRBD2 matches 15 bases. This sequence originates from a man younger than 30 in good health. Some clones in this sample may be carry-over from other donors' samples. Sequences were obtained from naive CD4+ T cells from PBMCs. The subset here: CD45RA+ positively selected. The CDR3 protein is CASSWGLAGGDEQYF. DNA of the CDR3: TGTGCCAGCAGCTGGGGACTAGCGGGAGGCGACGAGCAGTACTTC.